The rows below give T cell receptor beta chains drawn from one sample of a study of T cells in narcolepsy. Data came from immunoSEQ multiplex PCR; TCRdb stores just in-frame clones and leaves some out. In the table there are roughly 25,000 clones, about 85% of which are singletons. The sample comprised CD45RA- memory CD4+ T cells from PBMCs. These receptors were taken from a human donor with narcolepsy. Each CDR3 is given with its conserved first and last residue.

v_call	cdr3_aa
TRBV5-4	CASSLSQGQGADTQYF
TRBV19	CASSRTSTYEQYF
TRBV5-1	CASSIGQGKDEKLFF
TRBV2	CASTLKNTEAFF
TRBV11-1	CASSSRAHRDEQYF
TRBV6-9	CASPFGRAGNTIYF
TRBV21-1	CASNTGGTEAFF
TRBV5-1	CASSPVGGVGHNEQFF
TRBV11-1	CASSSPPAYEQYF
TRBV7-9	CASSPTGGKLFF
TRBV28	CASNGIQETQYF
TRBV10-3	CAISGGLGGGSTEAFF
TRBV14	CASSWGQGFDSFF
TRBV25-1	CASSESEGISNQPQHF
TRBV18	CASSIGQGHEKLFF
TRBV6-5	CASSTDRVRYEQYF
TRBV14	CASSQVGTGGREQYF
TRBV9	CASSPRGTGYSYEQYF
TRBV7-2	CASRSLGGSGNTIYF
TRBV2	CASSQERHNEQFF
TRBV9	CASSVAGQRGYNEQFF
TRBV18	CASSPPEQETQYF
TRBV30	CAWTGGLTTDTQYF
TRBV19	CASTRWGGIKDNEQFF
TRBV5-4	CASSSPVGREAAYNEQFF
TRBV6-1	CASSWTEDTEAFF
TRBV19	CASSVTSNYGYTF
TRBV19	CASSTFYPIYEQYF
TRBV19	CASSSRGTYQETQYF
TRBV4-2	CASSQDRQGDQPQHF
TRBV18	CASSPMGQGVSPF
TRBV2	CASRARDSFNEKLFF
TRBV28	CASIEVDSQGYTF
TRBV5-4	CASSSGTSGILSTGELFF
TRBV9	CASSVNSGTGIYEQYF
TRBV30	CAWSNRLTGTGGLEQYF
TRBV5-4	CASSLWRQGAGGYTF
TRBV19	CASSIRDHQPQHF
TRBV5-6	CASSQDRGPPTLYNEQFF
TRBV6-1	CASSAGTSGYEQYF
TRBV21-1	CASSGAVYRGAYEQYF
TRBV19	CASSSLEAGAVYNEQFF
TRBV7-2	CASSRGGSGSSYEQYF
TRBV7-9	CASSLNRAGEAFF
TRBV28	CASSWGAMRGRANYGYTF
TRBV28	CASSIQGNSYEQYF
TRBV2	CASALGGQSYEQYF
TRBV6-4	CASSEREQETQYF
TRBV5-1	CASSWGGQETQYF
TRBV18	CASSPTSGNTDTQYF
TRBV7-9	CASSSLQTLGATYGYTF
TRBV7-8	CASSLLQGAMETQYF
TRBV28	CASFGANYGYTF